This T cell receptor (beta chain) is drawn from a study of T cells in pancreatic ductal adenocarcinoma. Turning to this clone: What it binds is not known.

CDR1 and CDR2 from the germline V gene are SGHDN and FVKESK. This CDR3 comprises 16 residues. V was shortened by 0 bases and J by 2 bases, with 14 bases between the two germline ends. Surgery without prior neoadjuvant therapy was the treatment of the selected pancreatic ductal adenocarcinoma patients. Study results and caveats: This surgical cohort overrepresents the minority presenting with early-stage disease. No significant tumor-blood clonality difference; means were about 0.11 and 0.072.

The assay was immunoSEQ multiplex PCR, and TCRdb's table has in-frame clones only and misses some. The sample contains tens of thousands of clones, approximately 90% of which appear only once. The specimen was PBMCs. The receptor was derived from a human donor with pancreatic ductal adenocarcinoma. The chain carries TRBV14 and TRBJ2-7; D assignment may be TRBD1 or TRBD2 (5 bases each). CDR3 amino acids: CASSQEAGTPPYEQYF. The CDR3 coding sequence is TGTGCCAGCAGCCAAGAGGCAGGGACCCCTCCCTACGAGCAGTACTTC.